This record concerns one TCR beta chain sequence. Its antigen is not identified. The sample is drawn from a study of T cell repertoires in cytomegalovirus infection. Looking at the study overall: An indication of both CMV infection and matching HLA type came from public TCR beta signatures. Regarding the study as a whole: People with CMV and the relevant HLA were identified by cumulative public TCR beta family frequency. What dominated the ex vivo response were HLA-C-restricted CMV-specific TCR beta clonotypes.

TCRdb re-called the reads through MiXCR, storing one row per CDR3 protein. Of about 60,000 distinct CDR3 sequences in the sample, 25% to 40% are singletons; the top ten hold roughly 70%. Source material: PBMCs, sequenced either directly or after in vitro stimulation (not recorded which). This sequence originates from a human donor in good health (CMV status not recorded). Some clones in this sample may be carry-over from other donors' samples.

The CDR3 loop reads CSASGIRDTGELFF. CDR3 in DNA: TGCAGTGCTAGTGGGATAAGGGACACCGGGGAGCTGTTTTTT. The chain is built from TRBV20-1 and TRBJ2-2; D uncertain. This CDR3 is built from 14 residues. Germline V gene sequence: CDR1 DFQATT, CDR2 SNEGSKA (reference sequence). Trimming pared 3 bases from V and 3 bases from J, leaving 11 bases between.